This T cell receptor beta chain emerged from a study of blood T cell repertoires in COVID-19. Study-level background: The samples span acute and convalescent COVID-19 from the United States, Italy and Spain. In each case, the material was cDNA or gDNA derived from T cells, B-cell-depleted T cells, or PBMCs.

Germline CDR1 reads GTSNPN; CDR2 reads SVGIG (reference sequence). This CDR3 is built from 15 residues. V was cut by 2 bases and J by 7 bases, with 15 bases left in between. Original analysis: Amplified reference gene primers provided the basis for estimating nucleated cell counts. TCRdb's table, derived via immunoSEQ multiplex PCR, lists solely in-frame clones and lacks some. The V and J calls and clone size were taken over from that table, and D and trimming were inferred from the DNA. This sample has approximately 100,000 clones, with 80% to 95% found just once. The clonotype originates from a man aged 65 to 79 with acute or convalescent COVID-19. This chain links TRBV30 with TRBJ1-6; no reliable D call. The sequenced material came from peripheral blood. CDR3 nucleotides: TGTGCCTGGAGTTTATTCGGGAGTCCGAATTCACCCCTCCACTTT. It encodes CAWSLFGSPNSPLHF.